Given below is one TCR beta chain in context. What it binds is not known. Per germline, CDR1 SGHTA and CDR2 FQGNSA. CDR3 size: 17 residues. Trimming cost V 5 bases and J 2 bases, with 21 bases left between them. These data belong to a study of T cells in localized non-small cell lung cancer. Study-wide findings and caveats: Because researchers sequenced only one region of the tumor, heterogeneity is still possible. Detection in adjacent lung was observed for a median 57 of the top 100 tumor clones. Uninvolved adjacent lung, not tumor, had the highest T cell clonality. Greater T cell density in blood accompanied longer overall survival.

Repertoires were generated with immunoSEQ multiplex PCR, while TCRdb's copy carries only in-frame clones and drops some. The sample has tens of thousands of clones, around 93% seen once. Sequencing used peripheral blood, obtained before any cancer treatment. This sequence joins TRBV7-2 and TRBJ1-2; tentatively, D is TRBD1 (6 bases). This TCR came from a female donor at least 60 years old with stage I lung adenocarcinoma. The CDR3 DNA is TGTGCCAGCAGCGCCCCTAGCCTCAGGGGACCAAACTATGGCTACACCTTC. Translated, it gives CASSAPSLRGPNYGYTF.